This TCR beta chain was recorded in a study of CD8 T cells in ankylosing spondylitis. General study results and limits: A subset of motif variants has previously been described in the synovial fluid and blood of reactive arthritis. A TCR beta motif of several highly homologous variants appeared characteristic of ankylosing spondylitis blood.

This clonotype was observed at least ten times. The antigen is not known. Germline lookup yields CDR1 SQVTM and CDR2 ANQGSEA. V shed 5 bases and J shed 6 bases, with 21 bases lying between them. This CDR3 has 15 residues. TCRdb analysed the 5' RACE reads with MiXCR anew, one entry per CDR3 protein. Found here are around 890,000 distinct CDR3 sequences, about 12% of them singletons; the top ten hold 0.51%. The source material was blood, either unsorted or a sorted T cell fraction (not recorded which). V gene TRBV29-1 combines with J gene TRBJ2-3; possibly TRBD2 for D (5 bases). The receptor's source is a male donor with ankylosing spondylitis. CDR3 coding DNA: TGCAGCGTTTCTCCTGGACTCATTGTAGATGATACGCAGTATTTT. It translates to CSVSPGLIVDDTQYF.